The 26 T cell receptor beta chains below come from one sample, sequenced in a study of OX40 agonist ivuxolimab in advanced cancers. Sequencing used immunoSEQ multiplex PCR; TCRdb keeps in-frame clones, though not all of them. In the table there are some 64,000 clones, less than 85% of which are singletons. The input for sequencing was CD4+ or CD8+ T cells sorted from blood, taken in a trial of the OX40 agonist ivuxolimab. Receptors originate from an adult with an advanced solid tumor such as melanoma, head and neck, liver or kidney cancer.

V and J are TRBV29-1 and TRBJ2-1; D gene uncertain. CDR1 and CDR2 (germline): SQVTM, ANQGSEA. With 3 bases removed from V and 8 bases from J, the gap between germline ends came to 17 bases. The CDR3 length is 14 residues. CDR3 nucleotide sequence: TGCAGCGTTGATTTGACTCCGCAAGTCGATGAGCAGTTCTTC. Translated: CSVDLTPQVDEQFF.

The CDR3 nucleotides read TGCGCCAGCAGCTTGTCGGGGGCTGGGAACACTGAAGCTTTCTTT. Encoded protein: CASSLSGAGNTEAFF. The chain links TRBV5-1 to TRBJ1-1; D might be TRBD1 (6 bases). V lost 1 base and J 1 base, leaving 11 bases between the germline ends. The CDR3 has 15 residues. Germline V gene data show CDR1 as SGHRS and CDR2 as YFSETQ.

The CDR3 nucleotides are TGTGCCAGCAGCCCACAACTAGCGCGCACAGATACGCAGTATTTT. Protein product: CASSPQLARTDTQYF. The chain carries TRBV14 and TRBJ2-3; 7 nucleotides match TRBD2. The CDR3 is 15 residues long. The V and J ends lost 4 bases and 1 base, in that order; junction bases with no gene match: 5. The V gene's germline CDR1 is SGHDN and CDR2 FVKESK. Based on the CDR3 plus reference TRBV14 and TRBJ2-3, the full variable domain is EAGVTQFPSHSVIEKGQTVTLRCDPISGHDNLYWYRRVMGKEIKFLLHFVKESKQDESGMPNNRFLAERTGGTYSTLKVQPAELEDSGVYFCASSPQLARTDTQYFGPGTRLTVL.

The chain carries TRBV28 and TRBJ1-2, with TRBD1 as a possible D gene (5 bases). CDR3 size: 14 residues. Germline CDR1 reads MDHEN; CDR2 reads SYDVKM. Deletions cut 1 base from V and 6 bases from J, with 12 bases between. CDR3 bases: TGTGCCAGCAGTTTATTGGGGGGGAGGGATGGCTACACCTTC. Amino acid sequence: CASSLLGGRDGYTF.

The chain recombines TRBV9 with TRBJ1-1; no clear D gene. CDR3 length equals 13 residues. The germline V and J ends were trimmed by 0 bases and 3 bases, with 6 bases remaining between them. The germline V gene encodes CDR1 SGDLS and CDR2 YYNGEE. DNA of the CDR3: TGTGCCAGCAGCGTAGACGGGGACACTGAAGCTTTCTTT. Translating it yields CASSVDGDTEAFF.

The chain couples TRBV5-3 to TRBJ2-3, with D unclear. TRBV5-3 is filed as an ORF, its function uncertain. CDR3 size: 13 residues. Deletions cut 10 bases from V and 3 bases from J, with 15 bases between. CDR3 sequence (DNA): TGTGCCGATGGGCTCTGTGGTACAGATACGCAGTATTTT. Its translation: CADGLCGTDTQYF.

V is TRBV30 and J is TRBJ2-3, with TRBD2 identical over 10 bases. J was trimmed by 2 bases and V by 3 bases; bases with no gene match: 5. The CDR3 contains 15 residues. Germline loops: CDR1 GTSNPN, CDR2 SVGIG (reference sequence). The CDR3 reads CAWRSLAGNTDTQYF. In DNA form, the CDR3 reads TGTGCCTGGAGGTCACTAGCGGGAAACACAGATACGCAGTATTTT.

The CDR3 DNA is TGCGCCAGCAGCTTGGGACAGCACTACGAGCAGTACTTC. Its protein is CASSLGQHYEQYF. This chain uses TRBV5-1 with TRBJ2-7; possible D gene TRBD1, 5 bases. This CDR3 spans 13 amino acids. With 0 bases removed from V and 3 bases from J, the gap between germline ends came to 7 bases. Germline CDR1 SGHRS, CDR2 YFSETQ.

V is TRBV7-8 and J is TRBJ1-5; the D is unclear. The V gene's germline CDR1 is SGHVS and CDR2 FQNEAQ. Trimming pared 2 bases from V and 3 bases from J, leaving 2 bases between. The CDR3 totals 12 residues. The CDR3 is CASSLLNQPQHF. CDR3 coding DNA: TGTGCCAGCAGCTTACTCAATCAGCCCCAGCATTTT.

The rearrangement links TRBV7-8 to TRBJ2-3; TRBD1 or TRBD2 may be the D gene (5 bases each). There are 18 residues in the CDR3. Germline V gene lookup returns CDR1 SGHVS and CDR2 FQNEAQ. V was trimmed by 7 bases and J by 6 bases, leaving 29 bases between them. DNA for the CDR3: TGTGCCAGCATCGGGAAACCTGGGACGTCGGACATCGTGGATACGCAGTATTTT. Amino acid sequence: CASIGKPGTSDIVDTQYF.

This clone has more than one count but fewer than ten. The chain couples TRBV6-1 to TRBJ2-7; D is ambiguous. The CDR3 runs 14 residues. Germline CDR1 MNHNS, CDR2 SASEGT. V was clipped by 7 bases and J by 2 bases, with 15 bases between them. DNA of the CDR3: TGTGCCAGCAAAGTCGGGTTTGCGGCCTACGAGCAGTACTTC. Its protein product is CASKVGFAAYEQYF.

The chain recombines TRBV14 with TRBJ1-6; D not certain. V lost 0 bases to trimming and J lost 9 bases, with 9 bases between them. CDR1 and CDR2 (germline): SGHDN, FVKESK. This CDR3 is 14 amino acids long. CDR3 coding DNA: TGTGCCAGCAGCCAAGATCTGACCGGTTCACCCCTCCACTTT. This translates into CASSQDLTGSPLHF.

A single count supports this clone. This rearrangement joins TRBV9 to TRBJ2-3, with 8 bases identical to TRBD1. The trim removed 3 bases at V and 1 base at J, leaving 10 bases unmatched. Germline CDR1 SGDLS, CDR2 YYNGEE. The CDR3 has 17 residues. The CDR3 nucleotides are TGTGCCAGCAGCGCTCAGACAGGGGTCGGGGGCACAGATACGCAGTATTTT. Protein sequence: CASSAQTGVGGTDTQYF.

The chain is built from TRBV10-3 and TRBJ1-2, with unresolved D. Germline assignment: CDR1 ENHRY and CDR2 SYGVKD. There are 15 residues in the CDR3. V was clipped by 6 bases and J by 2 bases, with 16 bases between them. The CDR3 is CAISRSVGANYGYTF. In DNA, the CDR3 is TGTGCCATCAGCCGATCCGTGGGAGCGAACTATGGCTACACCTTC.

This chain connects TRBV28 to TRBJ2-7; 13 nucleotides line up with TRBD2. The J segment lost 6 bases and the V segment lost 11 bases, leaving 7 bases of the junction unmatched. CDR3 size: 13 residues. Germline CDR1 reads MDHEN; CDR2 reads SYDVKM. CDR3 in amino acids: CASGLAGAVEQYF. The CDR3 DNA follows: TGTGCCTCTGGACTAGCGGGGGCCGTCGAGCAGTACTTC. The whole variable domain, filled in from reference TRBV28 and TRBJ2-7, reads DVKVTQSSRYLVKRTGEKVFLECVQDMDHENMFWYRQDPGLGLRLIYFSYDVKMKEKGDIPEGYSVSREKKERFSLILESASTNQTSMYLCASGLAGAVEQYFGPGTRLTVT.

The chain uses TRBV7-8 and TRBJ2-7; D gene unclear. V was pared by 0 bases and J by 6 bases, with 6 bases between. Germline CDR1 and CDR2: SGHVS and FQNEAQ. CDR3 length equals 12 residues. The CDR3 sequence is CASSLAGTEQYF. Written as DNA, the CDR3 is TGTGCCAGCAGCTTAGCGGGAACCGAGCAGTACTTC.

The V call is TRBV14, the J call TRBJ1-2, with TRBD1 as a possible D gene (6 bases). From germline, CDR1 is SGHDN and CDR2 FVKESK. The V and J ends lost 4 bases and 6 bases respectively, with 24 bases between them. This CDR3 has 17 residues. Here the CDR3 reads CASSLRLLAPGADGYTF. DNA of the CDR3: TGTGCCAGCAGCCTGAGACTCCTCGCCCCAGGGGCCGATGGCTACACCTTC. Complete variable domain (other parts from reference TRBV14 and TRBJ1-2): EAGVTQFPSHSVIEKGQTVTLRCDPISGHDNLYWYRRVMGKEIKFLLHFVKESKQDESGMPNNRFLAERTGGTYSTLKVQPAELEDSGVYFCASSLRLLAPGADGYTFGSGTRLTVV.

CDR3 DNA sequence: TGTGCCAGCAGCGGCTCCCAGTTCGATGAAAAACTGTTTTTT. It encodes CASSGSQFDEKLFF. V gene TRBV9 combines with J gene TRBJ1-4; D not resolved. The V gene lost 3 bases and the J gene lost 6 bases, with 12 bases spanning the gap. The germline gives CDR1 SGDLS, CDR2 YYNGEE. The CDR3 is made up of 14 amino acids. The entire variable domain, with the rest obtained from reference TRBV9 and TRBJ1-4, is as follows: DSGVTQTPKHLITATGQRVTLRCSPRSGDLSVYWYQQSLDQGLQFLIQYYNGEERAKGNILERFSAQQFPDLHSELNLSSLELGDSALYFCASSGSQFDEKLFFGSGTQLSVL.

The rearrangement joins TRBV7-8 to TRBJ2-7, with D possibly matching TRBD2 (6 bases). The germline V and J ends were trimmed by 5 bases and 9 bases, with 14 bases remaining between them. Germline-derived CDR1 and CDR2 are SGHVS and FQNEAQ. This CDR3 contains 12 residues. The CDR3, as DNA: TGTGCCAGCAGCCCCGGGGGAGACACGCAGTACTTC. Amino acids: CASSPGGDTQYF.

The chain joins TRBV7-8 to TRBJ2-5; D gene uncertain. This CDR3 contains 13 residues. V lost 2 bases and J lost 5, with 9 bases in between. Germline lookup yields CDR1 SGHVS and CDR2 FQNEAQ. CDR3 DNA sequence: TGTGCCAGCAGCTTATCAGAATGGGAGACCCAGTACTTC. It yields the protein CASSLSEWETQYF.

In its sample, this clone was seen a few times. The V call is TRBV30, the J call TRBJ2-1, with D unclear. Germline V gene sequence: CDR1 GTSNPN, CDR2 SVGIG (reference sequence). Trimming took 2 bases from V and 2 from J, leaving 4 bases between them. This CDR3 is built from 12 residues. In nucleotides, the CDR3 is TGTGCCTGGAGTTCGGCCTACAATGAGCAGTTCTTC. Translating gives CAWSSAYNEQFF.

The chain couples TRBV10-3 to TRBJ2-1, with TRBD2 as a possible D gene (6 bases). The germline V gene has CDR1 ENHRY and CDR2 SYGVKD. The CDR3 consists of 15 residues. Trimming took 5 bases from V and 2 from J, leaving 13 bases between them. DNA for the CDR3: TGTGCCATCAGTCAGCCGGGACTTACCTACAATGAGCAGTTCTTC. The encoded protein is CAISQPGLTYNEQFF.

This clone was recorded once. The rearrangement links TRBV6-5 to TRBJ1-1; 8 nucleotides line up with TRBD1. The CDR3 has 14 residues. J was trimmed by 8 bases and V by 6 bases; bases with no gene match: 11. Germline V gene lookup returns CDR1 MNHEY and CDR2 SVGAGI. DNA for the CDR3: TGTGCCAGCAGGAGCAGGGGGCGAAAATACGAAGCTTTCTTT. This sequence encodes CASRSRGRKYEAFF.

The V gene is TRBV16, the J gene TRBJ2-3; TRBD1 matches 7 bases. Germline V CDR1 and CDR2: KGHSY, FQNENV. The CDR3 extends over 14 amino acids. V dropped 4 bases and J dropped 3; count of bases not matched to a gene: 4. The CDR3 protein is CASSRQGETDTQYF. The CDR3 region has the DNA TGTGCCAGCAGCCGACAGGGTGAGACAGATACGCAGTATTTT.

The rearrangement links TRBV5-1 to TRBJ2-1, with 9 positions matching TRBD2. The CDR3 totals 16 residues. CDR1 SGHRS and CDR2 YFSETQ come from the germline V gene. V lost 6 bases and J lost 6; bases outside the gene matches: 13. The CDR3 spells CASTTEGLARRNEQFF. DNA for the CDR3: TGCGCCAGCACAACTGAAGGACTAGCGAGGCGCAATGAGCAGTTCTTC.

The CDR3 sequence: CASSPRLAGEQYF. The CDR3 nucleotides are TGTGCCAGCAGCCCCCGGCTAGCTGGCGAGCAGTACTTC. The rearrangement joins TRBV7-2 to TRBJ2-7; the D gene is possibly TRBD2 (5 bases). The germline V gene encodes CDR1 SGHTA and CDR2 FQGNSA. CDR3 length: 13 residues. V was trimmed by 5 bases and J by 6 bases, leaving 14 bases between them. The entire variable domain, with the rest obtained from reference TRBV7-2 and TRBJ2-7, is as follows: GAGVSQSPSNKVTEKGKDVELRCDPISGHTALYWYRQSLGQGLEFLIYFQGNSAPDKSGLPSDRFSAERTGGSVSTLTIQRTQQEDSAVYLCASSPRLAGEQYFGPGTRLTVT.